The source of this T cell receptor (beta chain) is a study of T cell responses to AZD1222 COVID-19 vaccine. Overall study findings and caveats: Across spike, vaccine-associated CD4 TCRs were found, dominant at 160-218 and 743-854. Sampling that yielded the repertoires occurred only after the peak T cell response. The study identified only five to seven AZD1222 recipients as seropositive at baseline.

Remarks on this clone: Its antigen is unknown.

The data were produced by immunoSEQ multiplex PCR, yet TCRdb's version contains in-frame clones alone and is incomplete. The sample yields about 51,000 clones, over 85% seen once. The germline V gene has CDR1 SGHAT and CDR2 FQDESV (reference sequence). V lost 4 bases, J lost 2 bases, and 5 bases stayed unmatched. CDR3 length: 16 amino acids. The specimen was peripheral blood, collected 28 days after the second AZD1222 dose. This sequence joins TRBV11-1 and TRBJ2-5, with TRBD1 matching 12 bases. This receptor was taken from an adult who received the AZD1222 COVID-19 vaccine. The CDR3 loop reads CASSSRDRGRQETQYF. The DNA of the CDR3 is TGTGCCAGCAGCTCCCGGGACAGGGGGCGTCAAGAGACCCAGTACTTC.